A single sample is the source of the 21 T cell receptor beta chains below, sequenced in a study of shared clonotypes between healthy human individuals. Generated by immunoSEQ multiplex PCR, the TCRdb table keeps only in-frame clones and is missing some. The repertoire holds about 470,000 clones, with around 75% as singletons. The sample consisted of PBMCs. Every receptor here comes from a woman aged 40 to 55 in good health. Some clones in this sample may be carry-over from other donors' samples.

This rearrangement joins TRBV11-3 to TRBJ2-3; D may be TRBD2 (5 bases). Trimming removed 4 bases from V and 2 bases from J, with 10 bases in between. The length of the CDR3 is 14 residues. In germline, CDR1 is SGHNT, CDR2 YENEEA. In DNA form, the CDR3 reads TGTGCCAGCAGCTCGGGATCCACCACAGATACGCAGTATTTT. This sequence encodes CASSSGSTTDTQYF.

The V gene is TRBV7-8, the J gene TRBJ2-2; 7 bases are shared with TRBD1. From germline, CDR1 is SGHVS and CDR2 FQNEAQ. This CDR3 spans 17 amino acids. V lost 1 base to trimming and J lost 5 bases; unmatched junction nucleotides: 10. The CDR3 bases are TGTGCCAGCAGCTTAGACCCCGGGACAGTACGGACCGGGGAGCTGTTTTTT. Residues: CASSLDPGTVRTGELFF.

The chain joins TRBV27 to TRBJ1-1; D is unclear. The V and J ends lost 3 bases and 4 bases respectively, with 6 bases between them. This CDR3 spans 12 amino acids. CDR1 is MNHEY and CDR2 is SMNVEV in the germline V gene (reference sequence). The CDR3 coding sequence is TGTGCCAGCAGTTTTCTGGGCACTGAAGCTTTCTTT. Residues: CASSFLGTEAFF.

The chain is built from TRBV5-1 and TRBJ2-5, with a tentative D call TRBD2 (7 bases). CDR1 is SGHRS and CDR2 is YFSETQ in the germline V gene. Trimming took 6 bases from V and 1 from J, leaving 16 bases between them. The CDR3 contains 15 residues. The CDR3 reads CASNNQGTIQETQYF. CDR3 coding DNA: TGCGCCAGCAACAATCAGGGGACTATCCAAGAGACCCAGTACTTC.

The chain employs TRBV18 and TRBJ2-5; D may match TRBD1 or TRBD2 (5 bases each). CDR3 length: 15 residues. The V and J ends lost 2 bases and 4 bases respectively, with 14 bases between them. CDR1 is KGHSH and CDR2 is LQKENI in the germline V gene. This CDR3 reads CASSPSVVGGETQYF. CDR3 bases: TGTGCCAGCTCACCATCGGTAGTTGGGGGAGAGACCCAGTACTTC.

The V call is TRBV11-2, the J call TRBJ2-7, with 9 bases lining up with TRBD2. The ends lost 2 bases at V and 4 bases at J; junction bases unmatched: 12. This CDR3 has 17 residues. Per the germline V gene, CDR1 is SGHAT and CDR2 is FQNNGV. The CDR3 DNA sequence: TGTGCCAGCAGCTTAATCTCTGGCGGGAGGGCCTATTACGAGCAGTACTTC. As protein: CASSLISGGRAYYEQYF.

The chain combines TRBV15 with TRBJ1-1; D is uncertain. The CDR3 loop spans 15 amino acids. Trimming took off 0 bases at V and 1 base at J, with 9 bases between the two ends. Germline CDR1 reads LNHNV; CDR2 reads YYDKDF (reference sequence). CDR3 nucleotides: TGTGCCACCAGCAGAGATGGTCCCGGGAACACTGAAGCTTTCTTT. Translating gives CATSRDGPGNTEAFF.

This chain connects TRBV11-3 to TRBJ2-3, with TRBD1 matching over 10 bases. V gave up 5 bases and J gave up 3 bases; unmatched junction bases: 8. This CDR3 is built from 16 residues. Germline V gene data show CDR1 as SGHNT and CDR2 as YENEEA. The CDR3 here is CASSPGQGRLTDTQYF. Written as DNA, the CDR3 is TGTGCCAGCAGCCCGGGACAGGGGCGTTTAACAGATACGCAGTATTTT.

The chain employs TRBV13 and TRBJ2-5; perhaps TRBD2 as D (6 bases). The J call is in doubt because the DNA end fits TRBJ2-7 better. This CDR3 region has 13 residues. CDR1 and CDR2 (germline): PRHDT, FYEKMQ (reference sequence). CDR3 nucleotides: TGTGCCAGCAGCTTGACGGGGACTCGCGAGCAGTACTTC. It yields the protein CASSLTGTREQYF.

V is TRBV5-1 and J is TRBJ2-5, with D possibly being TRBD1 (6 bases). Germline CDR1 reads SGHRS; CDR2 reads YFSETQ. Between the trimmed V and J ends, which lost 0 bases and 5 bases, there was a span of 17 bases. The CDR3 covers 16 residues. DNA for the CDR3: TGCGCCAGCAGCTTGGATGGCAGGGGATTTCCGGAGACCCAGTACTTC. It encodes CASSLDGRGFPETQYF.

J is TRBJ1-1 and V is TRBV7-3; D unclear. This CDR3 region has 12 residues. Germline V lookup: CDR1 SGHTA, CDR2 FQGTGA. Trimming removed 3 bases from V and 2 bases from J, with 4 bases in between. The CDR3 region has the DNA TGTGCCAGCAGCTTTTTAAACACTGAAGCTTTCTTT. As protein: CASSFLNTEAFF.

V gene TRBV7-2 combines with J gene TRBJ2-7, with 14 bases matching TRBD2. The germline CDR1 and CDR2 sequences are SGHTA and FQGNSA. The CDR3 runs 18 residues. The ends lost 2 bases at V and 1 base at J; junction bases unmatched: 7. CDR3 sequence (DNA): TGTGCCAGCAGCTTAATCTCCGGACTAGCGGGAGGTTCCTACGAGCAGTACTTC. Translated: CASSLISGLAGGSYEQYF.

The CDR3 bases are TGTGCCAGCAGCTTAGTTCACTCTGGGGCCAACGTCCTGACTTTC. Residues: CASSLVHSGANVLTF. The rearrangement uses TRBV7-2 and TRBJ2-6; D is unclear. The germline V and J ends were trimmed by 1 base and 0 bases, with 4 bases remaining between them. This CDR3 comprises 15 residues. Germline lookup yields CDR1 SGHTA and CDR2 FQGNSA.

This sequence joins TRBV10-3 and TRBJ1-5; tentative D call: TRBD1 (5 bases). V lost 2 bases, J lost 2 bases, and 7 bases lay in between. The CDR3 consists of 14 residues. The germline V gene has CDR1 ENHRY and CDR2 SYGVKD. CDR3 bases: TGTGCCATCAGTGAGGGGGGTGGCAATCAGCCCCAGCATTTT. As protein: CAISEGGGNQPQHF.

V and J are TRBV7-3 and TRBJ2-2, with unresolved D. The CDR3 sequence is 16 residues long. Germline V gene sequence: CDR1 SGHTA, CDR2 FQGTGA. Trimming cost V 5 bases and J 4 bases, with 17 bases left between them. CDR3 in amino acids: CASSPKITRGTGELFF. The CDR3, as DNA: TGTGCCAGCAGCCCCAAGATTACACGAGGCACCGGGGAGCTGTTTTTT.

The gene calls are TRBV28 and TRBJ2-7; 11 bases fit TRBD2. Per germline, CDR1 MDHEN and CDR2 SYDVKM. The V gene end was trimmed by 8 bases and the J gene end by 4 bases; junction bases not matched to a gene: 10. This CDR3 contains 15 residues. The CDR3 sequence: CASPPGLAVPYEQYF. CDR3 DNA: TGTGCCAGCCCCCCGGGACTAGCGGTTCCGTACGAGCAGTACTTC.

The chain is built from TRBV6-5 and TRBJ2-5; D not certain. Germline-derived CDR1 and CDR2 are MNHEY and SVGAGI. The CDR3 runs 14 residues. V was pared by 0 bases and J by 1 base, with 6 bases between. In DNA, the CDR3 is TGTGCCAGCAGTTACTCGAGGATCCAAGAGACCCAGTACTTC. Its translation is CASSYSRIQETQYF.

V and J are TRBV7-9 and TRBJ2-1; D not resolved. Trimming pared 5 bases from V and 4 bases from J, leaving 12 bases between. Per the germline V gene, CDR1 is SEHNR and CDR2 is FQNEAQ (reference sequence). The CDR3 totals 14 residues. The CDR3 sequence: CASSRKRAYNEQFF. In DNA, the CDR3 is TGTGCCAGCAGCCGAAAAAGGGCTTACAATGAGCAGTTCTTC. Combining the CDR3 with reference TRBV7-9 and TRBJ2-1 gives the whole variable domain DTGVSQNPRHKITKRGQNVTFRCDPISEHNRLYWYRQTLGQGPEFLTYFQNEAQLEKSRLLSDRFSAERPKGSFSTLEIQRTEQGDSAMYLCASSRKRAYNEQFFGPGTRLTVL.

The J gene is TRBJ2-7, the V gene TRBV5-1, with 8 bases identical to TRBD1. Germline CDR1 and CDR2: SGHRS and YFSETQ. This CDR3 contains 15 residues. The J segment lost 5 bases and the V segment lost 0 bases, leaving 7 bases of the junction unmatched. The CDR3 here is CASSLANRGFDEQYF. The CDR3 region has the DNA TGCGCCAGCAGCTTGGCTAACAGGGGGTTCGACGAGCAGTACTTC.

The chain uses TRBV30 and TRBJ2-5, with D maybe TRBD2 (6 bases). Germline CDR1 reads GTSNPN; CDR2 reads SVGIG (reference sequence). With 0 bases removed from V and 11 bases from J, the gap between germline ends came to 13 bases. This CDR3 has 12 residues. CDR3 bases: TGTGCCTGGAGTGTAGCGTTTCGGGAGCAGTACTTC. Protein sequence: CAWSVAFREQYF.

V and J are TRBV27 and TRBJ2-5, with D possibly matching TRBD2 (5 bases). V gave up 6 bases and J gave up 4 bases, with 15 bases separating them. CDR3 length equals 14 residues. The germline CDR1 and CDR2 sequences are MNHEY and SMNVEV (reference sequence). In DNA, the CDR3 is TGTGCCAGCAGGAGGGAGACTTCTCGAGAGACCCAGTACTTC. Translation: CASRRETSRETQYF.